These 17 T cell receptor beta chains were all obtained from the same sample, sequenced in a study of cytomegalovirus exposure and HLA in healthy donors. The study ran its PCR with 60 Vbeta and 13 Jbeta primers. Clones were sequenced by immunoSEQ multiplex PCR, and TCRdb holds only the in-frame ones, with some missing. The data hold 55,000 to 65,000 clones, with roughly 90% observed a single time. The source material was PBMCs. These receptors were obtained from a man younger than 40 in good health and CMV-seropositive.

This chain links TRBV13 with TRBJ2-7; TRBD2 aligns across 8 bases. CDR1 PRHDT and CDR2 FYEKMQ come from the germline V gene (reference sequence). With V trimmed by 5 bases and J by 3 bases, 24 bases remained unmatched. This CDR3 has 20 residues. The CDR3 reads CASSPGGLAGFKSRYYEQYF. In DNA form, the CDR3 reads TGTGCCAGCAGCCCCGGGGGCCTAGCGGGCTTTAAGAGCCGTTACTACGAGCAGTACTTC.

The gene calls are TRBV13 and TRBJ2-2, with 9 bases matching TRBD2. Germline V gene lookup returns CDR1 PRHDT and CDR2 FYEKMQ (reference sequence). The CDR3 is 16 residues long. With 5 bases clipped from V and 4 bases from J, the junction kept 8 bases outside the gene matches. The CDR3 coding sequence is TGTGCCAGCAGCGAAAGGACTAGCGACATCACCGGGGAGCTGTTTTTT. Protein: CASSERTSDITGELFF. The complete variable domain, with remaining parts taken from reference TRBV13 and TRBJ2-2, reads AAGVIQSPRHLIKEKRETATLKCYPIPRHDTVYWYQQGPGQDPQFLISFYEKMQSDKGSIPDRFSAQQFSDYHSELNMSSLELGDSALYFCASSERTSDITGELFFGEGSRLTVL.

The CDR3 reads CAWSTGQGATNEKLFF. CDR3 sequence (DNA): TGTGCCTGGAGCACGGGACAGGGGGCAACTAATGAAAAACTGTTTTTT. The chain uses TRBV30 and TRBJ1-4; 11 nucleotides agree with TRBD1. CDR3 length: 16 amino acids. Per the germline V gene, CDR1 is GTSNPN and CDR2 is SVGIG (reference sequence). V lost 3 bases to trimming and J lost 0 bases; unmatched junction nucleotides: 3.

This chain joins TRBV5-4 and TRBJ1-5; D unresolved. The CDR3 is 13 residues long. V was clipped by 0 bases and J by 4 bases, with 5 bases between them. Germline V gene sequence: CDR1 SGHNT, CDR2 YYREEE (reference sequence). CDR3 bases: TGTGCCAGCAGCTTGGATTCGAATCAGCCCCAGCATTTT. Translating it yields CASSLDSNQPQHF.

The V and J genes are TRBV27 and TRBJ2-3; 7 bases fit TRBD2. The CDR3 contains 15 residues. Per germline, CDR1 MNHEY and CDR2 SMNVEV (reference sequence). Trimming took 3 bases from V and 4 from J; bases not matched to a gene: 7. CDR3: CASSLIAGLPDTQYF. The CDR3 DNA reads as TGTGCCAGCAGTTTGATAGCGGGTCTTCCAGATACGCAGTATTTT.

The chain uses TRBV29-1 and TRBJ2-1; 16 nucleotides line up with TRBD2. The CDR3 is 14 residues long. The trim removed 6 bases at V and 8 bases at J, leaving 4 bases unmatched. Looked up from germline, CDR1 is SQVTM and CDR2 is ANQGSEA. CDR3 coding DNA: TGCAGCGTCGCGGGACTAGCGGGAGGGGATGAGCAGTTCTTC. It translates to CSVAGLAGGDEQFF.

The V call is TRBV4-2, the J call TRBJ1-2; D remains ambiguous. This CDR3 contains 14 residues. Germline V gives CDR1 LGHNA, CDR2 YNFKEQ. With 0 bases removed from V and 8 bases from J, the gap between germline ends came to 13 bases. The CDR3 DNA reads TGTGCCAGCAGCCAAGATTCGGGGATCCGGGGCTACACCTTC. It encodes CASSQDSGIRGYTF.

The chain is built from TRBV10-3 and TRBJ2-1, with D tentatively TRBD2 (5 bases). This CDR3 is built from 13 residues. V gave up 7 bases and J gave up 6 bases, with 13 bases separating them. Germline CDR1 is ENHRY and CDR2 is SYGVKD. The CDR3 coding sequence is TGTGCCATCAAGGGCGGGCGCGGCAATGAGCAGTTCTTC. It yields the protein CAIKGGRGNEQFF.

The V and J genes are TRBV5-1 and TRBJ2-3, with 8 nucleotides matching TRBD1. CDR3 length: 15 amino acids. The V segment lost 6 bases and the J segment 0 bases; nucleotides outside the gene matches: 6. CDR1 SGHRS and CDR2 YFSETQ come from the germline V gene. In DNA, the CDR3 is TGCGCCAGCACCATGACAGGGGATAGCACAGATACGCAGTATTTT. Translating it yields CASTMTGDSTDTQYF.

The V call is TRBV28, the J call TRBJ2-7; 10 bases are a match to TRBD2. This CDR3 contains 15 residues. Germline CDR1 is MDHEN and CDR2 is SYDVKM. Losses at the gene ends were 5 bases for V and 2 bases for J; bases not matched to a gene: 6. The CDR3 sequence: CASSTLAGVAYEQYF. The CDR3, as DNA: TGTGCCAGCAGTACTCTAGCGGGAGTGGCCTACGAGCAGTACTTC.

This chain connects TRBV27 to TRBJ2-3; 8 bases are shared with TRBD2. With V trimmed by 7 bases and J by 3 bases, 6 bases remained unmatched. Germline CDR1 reads MNHEY; CDR2 reads SMNVEV (reference sequence). The CDR3 covers 14 residues. CDR3 DNA: TGTGCCAGCAACAGGGCGGGAGGAACAGATACGCAGTATTTT. Its translation is CASNRAGGTDTQYF.

The CDR3 protein is CASGATSGRQFF. CDR3 coding DNA: TGTGCCAGCGGAGCTACTAGCGGCCGACAGTTCTTC. J is TRBJ2-1 and V is TRBV7-9; 8 bases align to TRBD2. Germline V CDR1 and CDR2: SEHNR, FQNEAQ (reference sequence). There are 12 residues in the CDR3. Germline trimming cut 8 bases from V and 13 bases from J; bases unmatched to any gene: 10. Together with reference TRBV7-9 and TRBJ2-1, the CDR3 gives the full variable domain: DTGVSQNPRHKITKRGQNVTFRCDPISEHNRLYWYRQTLGQGPEFLTYFQNEAQLEKSRLLSDRFSAERPKGSFSTLEIQRTEQGDSAMYLCASGATSGRQFFGPGTRLTVL.

This clone has just a few counts. The CDR3 is CASSYDRGSGNTIYF. The CDR3 bases are TGTGCCAGCAGCTACGACAGAGGCTCTGGAAACACCATATATTTT. V is TRBV5-4 and J is TRBJ1-3; perhaps TRBD1 as D (5 bases). This CDR3 region has 15 residues. Trimming cost V 3 bases and J 0 bases, with 10 bases left between them. The germline CDR1 and CDR2 sequences are SGHNT and YYREEE (reference sequence).

The chain has TRBV28 and TRBJ1-3; tentative D call: TRBD1 (5 bases). The CDR3 totals 14 residues. The V end was cut by 6 bases, the J end by 6 bases, with 15 bases between. Germline V CDR1 and CDR2: MDHEN, SYDVKM. In DNA, the CDR3 is TGTGCCAGCAGGACTGGAGGGGTCGTAAACACCATATATTTT. Translated, it gives CASRTGGVVNTIYF.

The V and J genes are TRBV30 and TRBJ1-5; D is uncertain. Between the trimmed V and J ends, which lost 0 bases and 3 bases, there was a span of 9 bases. From germline, CDR1 is GTSNPN and CDR2 SVGIG (reference sequence). The CDR3 consists of 14 residues. CDR3 DNA sequence: TGTGCCTGGAGTGTGGGCAGAAACAATCAGCCCCAGCATTTT. Translating gives CAWSVGRNNQPQHF.

V and J are TRBV28 and TRBJ1-2; the match to TRBD1 covers 8 bases. V lost 5 bases and J lost 8; bases outside the gene matches: 7. This CDR3 has 13 amino acids. In germline, CDR1 is MDHEN, CDR2 SYDVKM. The DNA of the CDR3 is TGTGCCAGCAGTCAGGACAGGGTGAACGGCTACACCTTC. Encoded protein: CASSQDRVNGYTF.

V gene TRBV29-1 combines with J gene TRBJ2-1; D is perhaps TRBD2 (5 bases). Germline loops: CDR1 SQVTM, CDR2 ANQGSEA. The germline V and J ends were trimmed by 7 bases and 2 bases, with 12 bases remaining between them. CDR3 length: 13 amino acids. CDR3 nucleotide sequence: TGCAGCGGTGATTCGACTACCTACAATGAGCAGTTCTTC. Its translation is CSGDSTTYNEQFF.